The next 5 T cell receptor beta chains were all read from a single sample in a study of blood T cell repertoires in COVID-19. The assay was immunoSEQ multiplex PCR, and TCRdb's table has in-frame clones only and misses some. The repertoire includes 150,000 to 200,000 clones, approximately 80% of them detected once, and approximately 11% sits in the top ten. The material sequenced was peripheral blood. Source of these receptors: a woman aged 40-49 years with COVID-19, enrolled during active disease.

This clone appeared a few times. The chain carries TRBV30 and TRBJ2-2; 7 bases fit TRBD1. Per germline, CDR1 GTSNPN and CDR2 SVGIG (reference sequence). V shed 3 bases, J shed 3 bases, and the junction held 10 bases outside the gene matches. This CDR3 has 16 amino acids. CDR3 nucleotides: TGTGCCTGGAGGAGGGCAGGGGGTTTGTACACCGGGGAGCTGTTTTTT. Translating it yields CAWRRAGGLYTGELFF.

The chain has TRBV2 and TRBJ1-4, with 7 bases that match TRBD1. Germline values: CDR1 SNHLY, CDR2 FYNNEI. Germline trimming cut 8 bases from V and 5 bases from J; bases unmatched to any gene: 5. The CDR3 is 13 residues long. The CDR3 region has the DNA TGTGCCAGCTCGGACAGGAACAATGAAAAACTGTTTTTT. It yields the protein CASSDRNNEKLFF.

The chain uses TRBV19 and TRBJ2-1, with D tentatively TRBD1 (6 bases). V was trimmed by 3 bases and J by 3 bases, leaving 9 bases between them. Germline CDR1 and CDR2: LNHDA and SQIVND (reference sequence). This CDR3 has 14 amino acids. The CDR3 bases are TGTGCCAGTAGTATGGGGACAAACTACAATGAGCAGTTCTTC. It codes for CASSMGTNYNEQFF. The complete variable domain, with remaining parts taken from reference TRBV19 and TRBJ2-1, reads DGGITQSPKYLFRKEGQNVTLSCEQNLNHDAMYWYRQDPGQGLRLIYYSQIVNDFQKGDIAEGYSVSREKKESFPLTVTSAQKNPTAFYLCASSMGTNYNEQFFGPGTRLTVL.

This clone was picked up a small number of times. The genes are TRBV20-1 and TRBJ2-5; D call uncertain. CDR1 is DFQATT and CDR2 is SNEGSKA in the germline V gene (reference sequence). Trimming took 7 bases from V and 2 from J, leaving 8 bases between them. The CDR3 consists of 11 residues. The CDR3 region is CSGLLQETQYF. CDR3 DNA sequence: TGCAGTGGACTCCTGCAAGAGACCCAGTACTTC.

This chain connects TRBV18 to TRBJ1-1; D gene uncertain. Germline V gene lookup returns CDR1 KGHSH and CDR2 LQKENI. The CDR3 spans 14 residues. V lost 4 bases and J 3 bases, leaving 12 bases between the germline ends. DNA of the CDR3: TGTGCCAGCTCACTCGCCAGTACCGACACTGAAGCTTTCTTT. Translation: CASSLASTDTEAFF.